A selection of T cell receptor beta chains follows, all from one sample in a study of monozygotic twins with cystic fibrosis. Clones were sequenced by immunoSEQ multiplex PCR, and TCRdb holds only the in-frame ones, with some missing. The top ten hold under 1.5% of the sample, which has about 22,000 clones, around nine tenths seen once. Material for sequencing was blood. All receptors come from a woman aged 25 to 39 with cystic fibrosis. The CDR3 runs from the conserved cysteine through the conserved F or W. Each record gives: J gene, D gene, V gene, CDR3 protein. A D gene is named only where the DNA matches it firmly.

>TRBJ1-2|NA|TRBV7-9
CASRTLSGTAHGGGYTF
>TRBJ2-6|NA|TRBV19
CASRGGVSGANVLTF
>TRBJ2-7|NA|TRBV19
CASSIAGPPSYEQYF
>TRBJ2-7|TRBD1|TRBV11-2
CASSLARTGLPGEQYF
>TRBJ2-5|TRBD2|TRBV19
CASRLAGEETQYF
>TRBJ2-7|TRBD2|TRBV5-1
CASSWRGGSYEQYF
>TRBJ2-1|NA|TRBV4-1
CASSQEAVNEQFF
>TRBJ1-1|NA|TRBV6-5
CASSSKFLTEAFF
>TRBJ2-1|TRBD2|TRBV4-1
CASSRGTTSGGSSSYNEQFF
>TRBJ2-7|TRBD2|TRBV9
CASSVAGGAGYEQYF
>TRBJ2-5|TRBD1|TRBV19
CASSKEDRPLETQYF
>TRBJ1-6|NA|TRBV6-4
CASSDRDNSPLHF
>TRBJ2-3|TRBD1|TRBV25-1
CASRVGGTGLEDTQYF
>TRBJ1-1|TRBD1|TRBV10-2
CASSESAGTGASRAFF
>TRBJ2-7|TRBD2|TRBV2
CASTEGTSGYYEQYF
>TRBJ2-7|NA|TRBV4-2
CASSQEFPIHEQYF
>TRBJ2-7|NA|TRBV7-8
CASSLGGFNDEQYF
>TRBJ1-3|NA|TRBV28
CASSSGGLGNTIYF
>TRBJ1-1|NA|TRBV19
CAIGNTEAFF
>TRBJ1-5|TRBD1|TRBV15
CATSSNQGRTGTYQPQHF
>TRBJ2-7|NA|TRBV9
CASSVGQRGYEQYF
>TRBJ1-1|NA|TRBV19
CASRPTMNTEAFF
>TRBJ1-3|NA|TRBV28
CASSFGNVRRGNTIYF
>TRBJ2-7|TRBD1|TRBV6-6
CASSPTGRLSYEQYF
>TRBJ1-3|TRBD1|TRBV18
CASSLRTGPSGNTIYF
>TRBJ1-1|NA|TRBV14
CASSQGSGYTEAFF
>TRBJ2-7|TRBD1|TRBV7-2
CASSLWSRDRGREQYF
>TRBJ2-5|NA|TRBV5-1
CASSRQDVKWETQYF
>TRBJ2-7|TRBD1|TRBV30
CAWSVLGTGVGEQYF
>TRBJ1-4|NA|TRBV4-1
CASSQDPGAGEKLFF
>TRBJ2-3|NA|TRBV7-2
CASGNIDTQYF
>TRBJ2-1|NA|TRBV2
CASSDRGAGSYNEQFF
>TRBJ2-2|NA|TRBV7-9
CASSYRATGELFF
>TRBJ2-5|NA|TRBV5-5
CASSLRETQYF
>TRBJ2-3|TRBD2|TRBV5-4
CASSLDLAGRTDTQYF
>TRBJ1-4|NA|TRBV6-6
CASSYGASRGEKLFF
>TRBJ2-7|NA|TRBV5-1
CASRRDPSSYEQYF
>TRBJ2-1|TRBD2|TRBV29-1
CSVEVGLADYNEQFF
>TRBJ1-5|NA|TRBV7-6
CASSFSGNSNQPQHF
>TRBJ1-4|NA|TRBV14
CASSPSFINEKLFF
>TRBJ2-1|NA|TRBV4-1
CASSHRIQILEQFF
>TRBJ1-2|NA|TRBV6-5
CASRTGIGYTF
>TRBJ2-1|TRBD2|TRBV4-1
CASSTTSGGAREQFF
>TRBJ2-2|NA|TRBV6-1
CASSRGYTLTGELFF
>TRBJ1-1|TRBD1|TRBV5-1
CASSLYSGQINTEAFF
>TRBJ2-4|TRBD2|TRBV4-3
CASSQDMHGGVKNIQYF
>TRBJ1-4|TRBD1|TRBV5-1
CASSLIPSGTGGSNEKLFF
>TRBJ2-1|TRBD2|TRBV6-4
CASSDSTSGGDEQFF
>TRBJ1-1|TRBD1|TRBV6-6
CASRDRAEAFF
>TRBJ1-2|NA|TRBV30
CAWSVRVGIGGYTF